The 27 T cell receptor beta chains presented below share a single source sample, sequenced in a study of T cell clonality in common variable immunodeficiency. Produced via immunoSEQ multiplex PCR; TCRdb's table is partial and in-frame only. This sample comprises about 40,000 clones, none seen once only. Sequencing was performed on peripheral blood mononuclear cells. These receptors all come from a person between 18 and 75 years old in good health.

This clone was seen repeatedly, ten times or more. The sequenced fragment ends 3 residues before the CDR3 boundary, so the rest is inferred from the germline J gene. The chain uses TRBV7-8 and TRBJ2-3; no definite D call. The CDR3 contains 15 residues. Germline V gene data show CDR1 as SGHVS and CDR2 as FQNEAQ. Trimming took 2 bases from V and 1 from J, leaving 10 bases between them. CDR3 loop: CASSLILGGTDTQYF. Partial CDR3 DNA: TGTGCCAGCAGCTTAATCCTAGGTGGCACAGATACG.

In regard to this clone: The CDR3 end lies 3 residues beyond the end of the read and is filled in from the germline J gene. V usage is TRBV30 and J usage is TRBJ1-2, with 9 bases that match TRBD1. The CDR3 extends over 13 amino acids. Per germline, CDR1 GTSNPN and CDR2 SVGIG (reference sequence). The CDR3 sequence is CAWSTGTGIDYTF. CDR3 DNA, as far as it was read: TGTGCCTGGAGTACCGGGACAGGGATCGAC.

This clone was found many times. The CDR3 end falls 3 residues outside the read, so it is completed with the germline J gene. This chain connects TRBV7-7 to TRBJ1-1, with a possible D match to TRBD1 (5 bases). This CDR3 contains 13 residues. The V gene lost 5 bases and the J gene lost 1 base, with 8 bases spanning the gap. Germline loops: CDR1 SSHAT, CDR2 FNYEAQ (reference sequence). The CDR3 reads CASSLDRNTEAFF. Incomplete CDR3 DNA: TGTGCCAGCAGCCTCGACAGGAACACTGAA.

The table lists this clone with many counts. With the read ending 3 residues before the CDR3 end, the germline J gene is used to fill in that end. This chain joins TRBV5-1 and TRBJ1-2; TRBD1 aligns across 12 bases. The CDR3 is 16 residues long. V trimming: 2 bases; J trimming: 6 bases; junction bases outside the gene matches: 8. The V gene's germline CDR1 is SGHRS and CDR2 YFSETQ. The CDR3 protein is CASSFPGTGGSDGYTF. Partial CDR3 DNA: TGCGCCAGCAGCTTTCCCGGGACAGGGGGCAGCGATGGC.

This clone was detected ten times or more. The read halts 3 residues ahead of the CDR3 end, with the missing end drawn from the germline J gene. J is TRBJ1-2 and V is TRBV11-2; 8 bases match TRBD1. The V gene's germline CDR1 is SGHAT and CDR2 FQNNGV. The CDR3 is 15 amino acids. CDR3 bases read: TGTGCCAGCAGCCCAGGGTGGCAGGGGGCGATCGGC. Protein: CASSPGWQGAIG. The whole CDR3 is CASSPGWQGAIGYTF.

This clone was observed at least ten times. The read terminates 3 residues ahead of where the CDR3 ends, so the germline J gene completes it. The chain is built from TRBV20-1 and TRBJ2-3; no reliable D call. This CDR3 comprises 13 residues. The germline V gene has CDR1 DFQATT and CDR2 SNEGSKA (reference sequence). Trimming removed 0 bases at V and 3 bases at J, with 7 bases between. CDR3 region: CSARDALTDTQYF. Partial CDR3 DNA: TGCAGTGCTAGAGATGCGCTTACAGATACG.

This clone was seen ten or more times. The read finishes 3 residues shy of the CDR3 end, and the germline J gene is used to complete it. The rearrangement links TRBV20-1 to TRBJ2-1; D gene uncertain. This CDR3 contains 14 residues. The germline V and J ends were trimmed by 3 bases and 0 bases, with 9 bases remaining between them. Germline lookup yields CDR1 DFQATT and CDR2 SNEGSKA (reference sequence). CDR3 DNA, as far as it was read: TGCAGTGCTAGCGGTGGTAGCTCCTACAATGAG. Its translation is CSASGGSSYNE. The whole CDR3 is CSASGGSSYNEQFF.

This clone was seen ten or more times. The missing CDR3 end, 3 residues past where the read stops, is filled in from the germline J gene. The chain is built from TRBV19 and TRBJ2-5; D is possibly TRBD2 (6 bases). V lost 1 base and J 2 bases, leaving 8 bases between the germline ends. The germline V gene has CDR1 LNHDA and CDR2 SQIVND (reference sequence). The CDR3 contains 14 residues. The CDR3 region is CASSIAAGQETQYF. The CDR3 bases that were read are TGTGCCAGTAGTATAGCCGCGGGGCAAGAGACC.

This clone has at least ten counts. The read is 3 residues too short to cover the CDR3 end, so that end is filled in from the germline J gene. This chain links TRBV7-2 with TRBJ1-1, with D tentatively TRBD1 (5 bases). The CDR3 is made up of 12 amino acids. Germline loops: CDR1 SGHTA, CDR2 FQGNSA. CDR3 bases read: TGTGCCAGCAGCCCGTCGGACATAGAA. This gives the protein CASSPSDIE. The complete CDR3 sequence is CASSPSDIEAFF.

In this sample, this clone turned up many times. Read sequence stops 3 residues before the CDR3 end, and the germline J gene provides the missing end. This chain joins TRBV19 and TRBJ1-6; D remains unclear. The V end lost 1 base, the J end lost 7 bases, and 20 bases lay between the germline ends. Germline V CDR1 and CDR2: LNHDA, SQIVND (reference sequence). This CDR3 is 18 amino acids long. The DNA read from the CDR3 is TGTGCCAGTAGTATAGGTCAACAGTCCTCTCTGAGGAATTCACCC. This codes for CASSIGQQSSLRNSP. The CDR3 in full is CASSIGQQSSLRNSPLHF.

This clone was detected ten times or more. The read gets to within 3 residues of the CDR3 end, and the germline J gene fills in the rest. V gene TRBV30 combines with J gene TRBJ1-4; no reliable D call. V lost 0 bases, J lost 0 bases, and 8 bases lay in between. The CDR3 totals 15 residues. Germline V gives CDR1 GTSNPN, CDR2 SVGIG (reference sequence). CDR3 bases read: TGTGCCTGGAGTGTACGCAGGCCAACTAATGAAAAA. Its translation is CAWSVRRPTNEK. The whole CDR3 reads CAWSVRRPTNEKLFF.

This clone has only a few counts. The read falls 3 residues short of the CDR3 end, and the missing part is taken from the germline J gene. The chain carries TRBV7-9 and TRBJ1-2; 8 nucleotides agree with TRBD1. The CDR3 is 14 residues long. Germline V CDR1 and CDR2: SEHNR, FQNEAQ (reference sequence). CDR3 protein: CASSFSGGLYDYTF. CDR3 bases read: TGTGCCAGCAGCTTTTCAGGGGGCCTCTACGAC.

This clone was observed many times. The read terminates 3 residues before the CDR3 end, so the remaining end is supplied by the germline J gene. The V and J genes are TRBV12-3 or TRBV12-4 and TRBJ2-1, with 10 bases identical to TRBD2. The CDR3 length is 17 residues. V was pared by 1 base and J by 0 bases, with 3 bases of the junction left unmatched. CDR3: CASSLGPSGSSYNEQFF. Incomplete CDR3 DNA: TGTGCCAGCAGTTTAGGCCCTAGCGGGAGCTCCTACAATGAG.

As to this clone: The read stops 3 residues short of the end of the CDR3; the missing end is completed from the germline J gene. The chain has TRBV2 and TRBJ1-4, with 10 bases aligning to TRBD1. CDR1 and CDR2 from the germline V gene are SNHLY and FYNNEI. CDR3 length: 15 residues. The J segment lost 5 bases and the V segment lost 6 bases, leaving 6 bases of the junction unmatched. The CDR3 bases that were read are TGTGCCAGCAGAAGGGACAGGGGTCCGAATGAAAAA. Translating gives CASRRDRGPNEK. The complete CDR3 sequence is CASRRDRGPNEKLFF.

This clone was seen many times. The read gets to within 3 residues of the CDR3 end, and the germline J gene fills in the rest. This chain uses TRBV24-1 with TRBJ2-1; D remains ambiguous. Germline CDR1 and CDR2: KGHDR and SFDVKD. Trimming stripped 2 bases from V and 2 bases from J, with 12 bases between. The CDR3 length is 16 residues. CDR3 amino acids: CATSDSWQSAYNEQFF. The sequenced part of the CDR3 DNA is TGTGCCACCAGTGATTCCTGGCAGTCTGCCTACAATGAG.

This clone was counted at least ten times. CDR3 amino acids: CASRLQGADQPQHF. Incomplete CDR3 DNA: TGTGCCAGCAGACTGCAGGGGGCTGATCAGCCC. The chain combines TRBV5-5 with TRBJ1-5; 8 bases agree with TRBD1. Read sequence stops 3 residues before the CDR3 end, and the germline J gene provides the missing end. V lost 5 bases and J lost 5; bases outside the gene matches: 6. Germline lookup yields CDR1 SGHKS and CDR2 YYEKEE (reference sequence). This CDR3 comprises 14 residues.

There are many counts of this clone. CDR3 sequence: CASSRGGETQYF. Partial CDR3 DNA: TGTGCCAGCAGCCGAGGGGGCGAGACC. This chain joins TRBV7-3 and TRBJ2-5; TRBD1 matches 7 bases. Read sequence stops 3 residues before the CDR3 end, and the germline J gene provides the missing end. After removal of 5 bases from V and 5 bases from J, the junction contained 2 bases not matched to a gene. CDR3 length: 12 amino acids. Germline lookup yields CDR1 SGHTA and CDR2 FQGTGA.

This clone appeared many times. A junction boundary mismatches the germline segment, possibly from a read error. The read ends 3 residues before the CDR3 terminus; that terminus is restored from the germline J gene. The chain carries TRBV7-7 and TRBJ2-5, with a tentative D call TRBD1 (6 bases). In germline, CDR1 is SSHAT, CDR2 FNYEAQ (reference sequence). The length of the CDR3 is 14 residues. The DNA read from the CDR3 is TGTGCTAGCAGCCCGGGACACCTGCGGGAGACC. This gives the protein CASSPGHLRET. The entire CDR3 sequence reads CASSPGHLRETQYF.

A remark on this clone: The CDR3 end falls 3 residues outside the read, so it is completed with the germline J gene. The rearrangement uses TRBV5-1 and TRBJ2-3, with D perhaps TRBD1 (5 bases). The CDR3 contains 18 residues. Germline V gene lookup returns CDR1 SGHRS and CDR2 YFSETQ. CDR3 sequence reads: CASSLPNRRPHSNQPQYF. CDR3 DNA, as far as it was read: TGCGCCAGCAGCCTGCCGAACAGGCGTCCTCATAGCAATCAGCCG.

This clone came up many times. The CDR3 is cut off 3 residues early in the read; its end comes from the germline J gene. The rearrangement joins TRBV5-4 to TRBJ2-4; maybe TRBD2 (6 bases). The CDR3 sequence is 15 residues long. Trimming took off 4 bases at V and 6 bases at J, with 17 bases between the two ends. Germline CDR1 reads SGHNT; CDR2 reads YYREEE (reference sequence). The DNA read from the CDR3 is TGTGCCAGCAGCCACCCCAGGGATAGCGGAAACATT. Its translation: CASSHPRDSGNI. The entire CDR3 sequence reads CASSHPRDSGNIQYF.

This clone was found many times. The CDR3 extends 3 residues past the end of the read, so its final part is completed from the germline J gene. The chain is built from TRBV19 and TRBJ2-7; 9 positions match TRBD2. Trimming took 4 bases from V and 4 from J; bases not matched to a gene: 11. Per the germline V gene, CDR1 is LNHDA and CDR2 is SQIVND (reference sequence). This CDR3 is 16 amino acids long. Partial CDR3 DNA: TGTGCCAGTAGTACCGTAGCGGGAGTAGGGGATTACGAG. It yields the protein CASSTVAGVGDYE. The full CDR3 is CASSTVAGVGDYEQYF.

This clone was observed at least ten times. The missing CDR3 end, 3 residues past where the read stops, is filled in from the germline J gene. This rearrangement joins TRBV20-1 to TRBJ1-2; the match to TRBD1 covers 7 bases. This CDR3 has 12 amino acids. From germline, CDR1 is DFQATT and CDR2 SNEGSKA (reference sequence). V lost 5 bases, J lost 7 bases, and 7 bases stayed unmatched. The CDR3 spells CSALGGQGGYTF. The covered CDR3 bases are TGCAGTGCTCTAGGGGGCCAGGGTGGC.

This clone has ten or more counts. The sequenced fragment ends 3 residues before the CDR3 boundary, so the rest is inferred from the germline J gene. The chain is built from TRBV7-9 and TRBJ1-1; D may be TRBD1 (6 bases). CDR1 and CDR2 (germline): SEHNR, FQNEAQ (reference sequence). V lost 9 bases to trimming and J lost 4 bases, with 18 bases between them. The length of the CDR3 is 14 residues. CDR3 loop: CASKNPGEGTEAFF. The CDR3 DNA, read in part, is TGTGCCAGTAAGAATCCAGGGGAAGGCACTGAA. The full variable domain, completed using reference TRBV7-9 and TRBJ1-1, is DTGVSQNPRHKITKRGQNVTFRCDPISEHNRLYWYRQTLGQGPEFLTYFQNEAQLEKSRLLSDRFSAERPKGSFSTLEIQRTEQGDSAMYLCASKNPGEGTEAFFGQGTRLTVV.

This clone has only a few counts. Read coverage stops 3 residues before the CDR3 terminus; the germline J gene supplies the remainder. The chain couples TRBV23-1 to TRBJ2-4, with 8 positions matching TRBD1. TRBV23-1 is an open reading frame, and its role is uncertain. CDR3 size: 15 residues. CDR3 DNA (partial): TGCGCCAGCAGTCACGGACAGGGACATGGCTATGGT. Its protein is CASSHGQGHGYG. The entire CDR3 sequence reads CASSHGQGHGYGQYF.

This clone was counted many times. One end of the junction varies from germline; a read error may be responsible. The read comes to an end 3 residues before the CDR3 does, leaving the germline J gene to fill in the end. V usage is TRBV18 and J usage is TRBJ2-1; unclear D gene. There are 15 residues in the CDR3. Germline values: CDR1 KGHSH, CDR2 LQKENI. Partial CDR3 DNA: TGTGCCAGCTCCCCACCAAAAGGTTTGAGGAATGAG. Protein product: CASSPPKGLRNE. The whole CDR3 is CASSPPKGLRNEQFF.

This clone was detected ten times or more. Other nucleotide sequences in the sample specify the same CDR3. Here the CDR3 reads CSARQGEKKLFF. CDR3 DNA (partial): TGCAGTGCTAGACAGGGGGAGAAAAAA. The V and J genes are TRBV20-1 and TRBJ1-4; 7 nucleotides line up with TRBD1. The read falls 3 residues short of the CDR3 end, and the missing part is taken from the germline J gene. CDR1 is DFQATT and CDR2 is SNEGSKA in the germline V gene (reference sequence). The length of the CDR3 is 12 residues. The ends lost 2 bases at V and 9 bases at J; junction bases unmatched: 3.

This clone was picked up many times. Coverage ceases 3 residues before the CDR3 finishes, and the germline J gene fills in the end. This sequence joins TRBV2 and TRBJ1-2; no clear D gene. The CDR3 runs 13 residues. From germline, CDR1 is SNHLY and CDR2 FYNNEI. Trimming took 1 base from V and 4 from J, leaving 7 bases between them. The CDR3 here is CASSEVQIYGYTF. The CDR3 bases that were read are TGTGCCAGCAGTGAAGTCCAGATCTATGGC.